One and the same sample provided the 24 T cell receptor beta chains below, sequenced in a study of identical twins. Using its own MiXCR run on the 5' RACE reads, TCRdb lists one record per CDR3 protein. The sample carries 400,000 to 500,000 distinct CDR3 sequences, roughly an eighth recorded once. The sample also formed part of further work on yellow fever vaccine responses in identical twins.

Sequenced input: CD4+ T cells sorted from blood. The receptors derive from a young woman in good health.

This rearrangement joins TRBV18 to TRBJ2-7, with TRBD2 as a possible D gene (5 bases). The CDR3 contains 15 residues. Germline assignment: CDR1 KGHSH and CDR2 LQKENI. V was pared by 3 bases and J by 3 bases, with 15 bases between. The CDR3 DNA reads TGTGCCAGCTCACCTGAAGTAGTGAGGGACTACGAGCAGTACTTC. Residues: CASSPEVVRDYEQYF.

V gene TRBV24-1 combines with J gene TRBJ2-5; TRBD1 matches at 9 bases. CDR1 is KGHDR, CDR2 SFDVKD, per germline. V lost 5 bases and J lost 2; bases outside the gene matches: 5. This CDR3 has 15 amino acids. CDR3 coding DNA: TGTGCCACCAGTGGTGGGACAGGGTCACAAGAGACCCAGTACTTC. As protein: CATSGGTGSQETQYF.

This CDR3 reads CASSLVSSGSLSLVYEQYF. CDR3 bases: TGTGCCAGCAGCTTAGTCTCTAGCGGGAGTCTGAGCTTGGTCTACGAGCAGTACTTC. The chain employs TRBV7-8 and TRBJ2-7, with 10 nucleotides matching TRBD2. Trimming at V came to 1 base and at J to 3 bases, leaving 15 bases not matched to a gene. From germline, CDR1 is SGHVS and CDR2 FQNEAQ. There are 19 residues in the CDR3.

This chain joins TRBV27 and TRBJ2-1; the match to TRBD2 covers 9 bases. Trimming cost V 6 bases and J 0 bases; bases outside gene matches: 6. Per germline, CDR1 MNHEY and CDR2 SMNVEV (reference sequence). CDR3 length: 16 amino acids. CDR3 in DNA: TGTGCCAGCAGGAAGGGACTAGCCGGCTCCTACAATGAGCAGTTCTTC. Translating it yields CASRKGLAGSYNEQFF.

The chain carries TRBV5-6 and TRBJ1-2; tentative D call: TRBD1 (6 bases). The V gene lost 2 bases and the J gene lost 8 bases, with 16 bases spanning the gap. CDR1 and CDR2 from the germline V gene are SGHDT and YYEEEE. The CDR3 has 14 residues. This CDR3 reads CASSFNRALSGYTF. The CDR3, as DNA: TGTGCCAGCAGCTTCAACAGGGCCTTGAGCGGCTACACCTTC. The full variable domain, in which reference TRBV5-6 and TRBJ1-2 provide the parts outside the CDR3, is DAGVTQSPTHLIKTRGQQVTLRCSPKSGHDTVSWYQQALGQGPQFIFQYYEEEERQRGNFPDRFSGHQFPNYSSELNVNALLLGDSALYLCASSFNRALSGYTFGSGTRLTVV.

About this clonotype: This may be a read error: a much more frequent sequence differs by one nucleotide. The chain couples TRBV6-1 to TRBJ1-4; 8 nucleotides align to TRBD1. Germline V gives CDR1 MNHNS, CDR2 SASEGT. The J segment lost 8 bases and the V segment lost 6 bases, leaving 8 bases of the junction unmatched. CDR3 length equals 14 residues. The CDR3 sequence: CASSSGQGREKLFF. The DNA for the CDR3 is TGTGCCAGCAGCAGTGGACAGGGACGAGAAAAACTGTTTTTT.

V is TRBV11-2 and J is TRBJ2-1; 9 bases line up with TRBD2. The J segment lost 1 base and the V segment lost 2 bases, leaving 12 bases of the junction unmatched. The CDR3 length is 19 residues. CDR1 is SGHAT and CDR2 is FQNNGV in the germline V gene. The CDR3 loop reads CASSLRIGSGSLSYNEQFF. CDR3 sequence (DNA): TGTGCCAGCAGCTTACGTATCGGTAGCGGGAGTTTGTCCTACAATGAGCAGTTCTTC.

On this clonotype itself: One end of the junction does not line up with germline, which may come from a read error. The chain is built from TRBV3-1 and TRBJ2-1; TRBD2 matches at 9 bases. This CDR3 is 17 amino acids long. Germline-derived CDR1 and CDR2 are LGHDT and YNNKEL (reference sequence). CDR3 sequence reads: CASSKDKLAGKHNEQFF. The DNA for the CDR3 is TGTGCCAGCAGCAAAGATAAGCTAGCGGGGAAACACAATGAGCAGTTCTTC.

This clonotype was recorded many times. Relative to the germline gene, one junction end is altered; a read error may explain this. This sequence joins TRBV7-9 and TRBJ1-4; perhaps TRBD1 as D (5 bases). The CDR3 spans 13 residues. Germline values: CDR1 SEHNR, CDR2 FQNEAQ (reference sequence). The CDR3 DNA follows: TGTGCCAGCAGCCTAGCGGGGGGGGAAAAACTGTTTTTT. Translating it yields CASSLAGGEKLFF.

This clonotype has at least ten counts. The chain couples TRBV2 to TRBJ2-7; a possible D gene is TRBD1 (5 bases). V dropped 7 bases and J dropped 1 base, with 11 bases sitting between them. This CDR3 comprises 13 residues. Germline assignment: CDR1 SNHLY and CDR2 FYNNEI. CDR3 protein: CASKSDRSYEQYF. In DNA, the CDR3 is TGTGCCAGCAAGTCCGACAGATCCTACGAGCAGTACTTC.

This clonotype was counted between two and nine times. The rearrangement links TRBV11-1 to TRBJ1-1; tentative D call: TRBD1 (5 bases). Trimming shortened V by 5 bases and J by 3 bases, and 13 bases separated the two germline ends. This CDR3 has 14 residues. The germline V gene encodes CDR1 SGHAT and CDR2 FQDESV (reference sequence). CDR3 DNA: TGTGCCAGCAGCACAGGACGGTGGGACACTGAAGCTTTCTTT. Amino acids: CASSTGRWDTEAFF.

This clonotype was detected only a few times. The CDR3 here is CSARTLRGNTEAFF. The CDR3 DNA reads as TGCAGTGCTAGAACCCTCCGGGGAAACACTGAAGCTTTCTTT. V usage is TRBV20-1 and J usage is TRBJ1-1, with unresolved D. This CDR3 is 14 amino acids long. Germline CDR1 reads DFQATT; CDR2 reads SNEGSKA (reference sequence). V shed 2 bases and J shed 2 bases, with 12 bases lying between them.

The CDR3 DNA reads as TGCAGCGTTGAAGATCTAGCGAGACGGGGCAATGAGCAGTTCTTC. Translated: CSVEDLARRGNEQFF. V and J are TRBV29-1 and TRBJ2-1, with a tentative D call TRBD2 (6 bases). V was trimmed by 0 bases and J by 6 bases, leaving 15 bases between them. Per the germline V gene, CDR1 is SQVTM and CDR2 is ANQGSEA. The CDR3 contains 15 residues.

In this sample, this clonotype turned up a few times. The V gene is TRBV20-1, the J gene TRBJ2-7; 7 nucleotides align to TRBD2. The CDR3 is 15 amino acids. CDR1 is DFQATT and CDR2 is SNEGSKA in the germline V gene (reference sequence). J gave up 2 bases and V 8 bases, and 15 bases lay outside the gene matches. The CDR3 DNA sequence: TGCAGTACTCTTTGGCTAGCGGTAAGCCCCTACGAGCAGTACTTC. The encoded protein is CSTLWLAVSPYEQYF.

CDR3 in amino acids: CASSLLAGGLQETQYF. The CDR3 DNA follows: TGTGCCAGCAGTTTACTAGCGGGGGGCCTACAAGAGACCCAGTACTTC. The chain employs TRBV12-3 or TRBV12-4 and TRBJ2-5; 11 bases map to TRBD2. The V and J ends lost 2 bases and 2 bases, in that order; junction bases with no gene match: 4. The CDR3 sequence is 16 residues long.

In this sample, this clonotype turned up a few times. This sequence joins TRBV4-3 and TRBJ2-2; TRBD1 matches 8 bases. The CDR3 loop spans 15 amino acids. Trimming cost V 3 bases and J 6 bases; bases outside gene matches: 6. Germline CDR1 and CDR2: LGHNA and YSLEER. CDR3 residues: CASSQGDRTAGELFF. In DNA form, the CDR3 reads TGCGCCAGCAGCCAGGGGGACAGGACAGCCGGGGAGCTGTTTTTT.

This clonotype was detected a few times. This chain connects TRBV20-1 to TRBJ2-7; TRBD2 matches at 7 bases. This CDR3 comprises 16 residues. CDR1 DFQATT and CDR2 SNEGSKA come from the germline V gene (reference sequence). After removal of 2 bases from V and 0 bases from J, the junction contained 10 bases not matched to a gene. This chain's CDR3 is CSARPLGLAASYEQYF. The CDR3 bases are TGCAGTGCTAGACCCTTAGGGCTAGCGGCCTCCTACGAGCAGTACTTC.

Only a few counts were recorded for this clonotype. The chain uses TRBV20-1 and TRBJ2-5; 8 nucleotides match TRBD2. With V trimmed by 6 bases and J by 4 bases, 7 bases remained unmatched. The CDR3 has 13 amino acids. The germline CDR1 and CDR2 sequences are DFQATT and SNEGSKA (reference sequence). The CDR3 loop is CSAPGGGIETQYF. For the CDR3, the DNA is TGCAGTGCCCCGGGAGGGGGGATAGAGACCCAGTACTTC.

This clonotype was seen a handful of times. The gene calls are TRBV6-1 and TRBJ1-1; maybe TRBD1 (5 bases). The CDR3 contains 13 residues. The germline V and J ends were trimmed by 4 bases and 3 bases, with 9 bases remaining between them. CDR1 and CDR2 from the germline V gene are MNHNS and SASEGT. DNA of the CDR3: TGTGCCAGCAGTGGATGGGGGGACACTGAAGCTTTCTTT. It encodes CASSGWGDTEAFF.

Notes on this clonotype: The limits of the CDR3 on the DNA are not certain, so only TCRdb's listed CDR3 is given. J is TRBJ1-3 and V is TRBV5-6. Germline CDR1 is SGHDT and CDR2 is YYEEEE. The CDR3 numbers 13 amino acids, ends counted. The chain's CDR3 is CASSFGEGNTIYF.

In its sample, this clonotype was seen a few times. This chain links TRBV5-4 with TRBJ2-2, with D perhaps assigned TRBD1 or TRBD2 (5 bases each). From germline, CDR1 is SGHNT and CDR2 YYREEE (reference sequence). Trimming left V 4 bases short and J 6 bases short, with 16 bases between. CDR3 length equals 15 residues. CDR3 DNA: TGTGCCAGCAGCACGGGACGGACCTCTGCCGGGGAGCTGTTTTTT. Translation gives CASSTGRTSAGELFF.

This clonotype was detected ten times or more. V gene TRBV2 combines with J gene TRBJ2-1; 9 positions match TRBD2. This CDR3 comprises 16 residues. V trimming: 3 bases; J trimming: 0 bases; junction bases outside the gene matches: 3. The germline gives CDR1 SNHLY, CDR2 FYNNEI. The CDR3 loop is CASSETSGRSYNEQFF. The CDR3 coding sequence is TGTGCCAGCAGTGAGACTAGCGGTCGCTCCTACAATGAGCAGTTCTTC.

This clonotype was found a few times. This chain connects TRBV4-1 to TRBJ2-7; 11 bases are a match to TRBD2. V lost 3 bases, J lost 3 bases, and 4 bases stayed unmatched. CDR3 length: 15 residues. Germline loops: CDR1 MGHRA, CDR2 YSYEKL. CDR3 in amino acids: CASSQPTSGDYEQYF. In DNA form, the CDR3 reads TGCGCCAGCAGCCAGCCGACTAGCGGGGACTACGAGCAGTACTTC.

V usage is TRBV15 and J usage is TRBJ2-1; D call uncertain. The CDR3 is 16 residues long. Germline V lookup: CDR1 LNHNV, CDR2 YYDKDF (reference sequence). The V end was cut by 0 bases, the J end by 1 base, with 10 bases between. This CDR3 is CATSRDLGQSYNEQFF. DNA for the CDR3: TGTGCCACCAGCAGAGATCTGGGCCAATCCTACAATGAGCAGTTCTTC.